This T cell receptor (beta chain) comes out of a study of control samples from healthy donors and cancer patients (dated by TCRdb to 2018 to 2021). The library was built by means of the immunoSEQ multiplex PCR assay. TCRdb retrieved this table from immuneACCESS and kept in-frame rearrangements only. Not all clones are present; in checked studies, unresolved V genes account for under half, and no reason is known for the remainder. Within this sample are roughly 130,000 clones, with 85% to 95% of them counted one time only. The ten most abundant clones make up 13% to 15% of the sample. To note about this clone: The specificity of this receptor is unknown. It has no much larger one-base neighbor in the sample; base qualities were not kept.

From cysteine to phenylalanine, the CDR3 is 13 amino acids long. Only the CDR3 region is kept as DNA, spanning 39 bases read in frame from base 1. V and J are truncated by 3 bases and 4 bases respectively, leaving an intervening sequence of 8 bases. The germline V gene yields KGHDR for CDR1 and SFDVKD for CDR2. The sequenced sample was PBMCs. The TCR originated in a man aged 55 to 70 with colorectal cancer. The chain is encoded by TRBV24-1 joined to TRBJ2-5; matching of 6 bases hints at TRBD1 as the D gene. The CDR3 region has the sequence CATSDQGIETQYF. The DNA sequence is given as TGTGCCACCAGTGATCAGGGGATAGAGACCCAGTACTTC.